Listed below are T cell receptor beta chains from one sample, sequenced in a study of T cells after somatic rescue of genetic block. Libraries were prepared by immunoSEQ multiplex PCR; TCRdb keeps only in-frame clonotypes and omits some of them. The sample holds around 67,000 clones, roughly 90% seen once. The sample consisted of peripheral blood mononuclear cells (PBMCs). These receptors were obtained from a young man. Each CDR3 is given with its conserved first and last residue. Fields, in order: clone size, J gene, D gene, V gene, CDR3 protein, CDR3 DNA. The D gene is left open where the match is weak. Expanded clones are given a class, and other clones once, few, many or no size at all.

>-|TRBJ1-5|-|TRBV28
CASSLYEFTQPQHF
TGTGCCAGCAGTTTATATGAGTTCACTCAGCCCCAGCATTTT
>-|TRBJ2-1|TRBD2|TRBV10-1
CASSDLAGLSEQFF
TGCGCCAGCAGTGACTTAGCGGGGCTGAGTGAGCAGTTCTTC
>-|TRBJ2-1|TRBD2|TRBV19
CATEPGLGYNEQFF
TGTGCCACCGAACCGGGACTAGGCTACAATGAGCAGTTCTTC
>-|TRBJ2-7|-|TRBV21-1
CASSKEARGIYEQYF
TGTGCCAGCAGCAAAGAGGCCAGGGGGATCTACGAGCAGTACTTC
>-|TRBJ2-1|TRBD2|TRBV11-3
CASSLGLGTNEQFF
TGTGCCAGCAGCCTCGGACTAGGAACCAATGAGCAGTTCTTC
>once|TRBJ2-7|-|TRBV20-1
CSAVGYEQYF
TGCAGTGCCGTTGGCTACGAGCAGTACTTC
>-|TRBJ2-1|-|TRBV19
CASTGTRDYNEQFF
TGTGCCAGTACCGGGACTCGAGATTACAATGAGCAGTTCTTC
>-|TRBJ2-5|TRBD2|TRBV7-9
CASSLISGTTIQETQYF
TGTGCCAGCAGCTTAATTAGCGGGACTACCATCCAAGAGACCCAGTACTTC
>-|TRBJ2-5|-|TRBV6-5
CAVSNGGEKRTQYF
TGTGCCGTATCAAACGGGGGAGAGAAGAGAACCCAGTACTTC
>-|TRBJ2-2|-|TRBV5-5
CASSPRDAEAGELFF
TGTGCCAGCAGCCCTCGGGACGCCGAGGCCGGGGAGCTGTTTTTT
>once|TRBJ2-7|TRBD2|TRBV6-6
CASSYSDSGSSYEQYF
TGTGCCAGCAGTTACTCTGATAGCGGGAGCTCCTACGAGCAGTACTTC
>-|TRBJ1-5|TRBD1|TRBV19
CASSIGTGYSNQPQHF
TGTGCCAGTAGTATAGGGACAGGGTATAGCAATCAGCCCCAGCATTTT
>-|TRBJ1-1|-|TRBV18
CASSPYTNTEAFF
TGTGCCAGCTCACCTTACACCAACACTGAAGCTTTCTTT
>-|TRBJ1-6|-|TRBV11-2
CASSLEGYNSPLHF
TGTGCCAGCAGCTTGGAGGGTTATAATTCACCCCTCCACTTT
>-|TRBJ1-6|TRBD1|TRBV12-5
CASGLGTVSPLHF
TGTGCTAGTGGTCTTGGGACAGTCTCACCCCTCCACTTT
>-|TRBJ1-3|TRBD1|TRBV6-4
CASSDQDRSSGNTIYF
TGTGCCAGCAGTGACCAGGACAGGAGCTCTGGAAACACCATATATTTT
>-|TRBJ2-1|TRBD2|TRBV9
CASSDTSGGLYEQFF
TGTGCCAGCAGCGACACTAGCGGGGGGTTGTATGAGCAGTTCTTC
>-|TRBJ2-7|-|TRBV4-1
CASSQDPRGIYEQYF
TGCGCCAGCAGCCAAGATCCCAGGGGAATCTACGAGCAGTACTTC
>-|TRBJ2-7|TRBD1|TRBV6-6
CASRGQGVVSEQYF
TGTGCCAGCAGGGGACAGGGAGTTGTCTCCGAGCAGTACTTC
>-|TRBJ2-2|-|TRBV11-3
CASSLEGTGNTGELFF
TGTGCCAGCAGCTTAGAGGGTACAGGGAACACCGGGGAGCTGTTTTTT
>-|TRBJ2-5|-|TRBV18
CASSPPTGPRGETQYF
TGTGCCAGCTCACCACCGACGGGCCCCCGGGGGGAGACCCAGTACTTC
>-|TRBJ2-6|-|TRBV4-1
CASSLGGVILSSSGANVLTF
TGCGCCAGCAGCCTAGGGGGGGTGATCCTGTCCTCCTCTGGGGCTAACGTCCTGACTTTC
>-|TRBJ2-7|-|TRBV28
CASSLPDSRYEQYF
TGTGCCAGCAGTTTACCGGACTCACGCTACGAGCAGTACTTC
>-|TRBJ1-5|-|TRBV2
CASSEVGGGSNQPQHF
TGTGCCAGCAGTGAAGTTGGGGGCGGAAGCAATCAGCCCCAGCATTTT
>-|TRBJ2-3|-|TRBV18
CASSPDLTSTDTQYF
TGTGCCAGCTCACCTGACCTGACCAGCACAGATACGCAGTATTTT
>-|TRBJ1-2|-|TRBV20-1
CSAWDGGYTF
TGCAGTGCATGGGACGGAGGCTACACCTTC
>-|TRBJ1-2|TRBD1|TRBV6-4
CASSPTGGINGYTF
TGTGCCAGCAGTCCGACAGGGGGCATCAATGGCTACACCTTC
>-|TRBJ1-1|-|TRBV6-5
CASSYMGGTEAFF
TGTGCCAGCAGTTACATGGGGGGCACTGAAGCTTTCTTT
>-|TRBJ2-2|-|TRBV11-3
CASSLERLGELFF
TGTGCCAGCAGCTTAGAGAGGCTCGGGGAGCTGTTTTTT
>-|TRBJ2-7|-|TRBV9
CASSATLMGGGSYEQYF
TGTGCCAGCAGCGCAACCCTTATGGGGGGAGGATCCTACGAGCAGTACTTC
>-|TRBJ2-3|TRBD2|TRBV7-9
CASSPGTSLTDTQYF
TGTGCCAGCAGCCCCGGGACTAGTCTCACAGATACGCAGTATTTT
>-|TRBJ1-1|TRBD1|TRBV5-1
CASSLYGTGFERNTEAFF
TGCGCCAGCAGCTTGTATGGGACAGGTTTCGAACGGAACACTGAAGCTTTCTTT
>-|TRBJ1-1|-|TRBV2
CASRVESEAFF
TGTGCCAGCAGGGTTGAAAGTGAAGCTTTCTTT